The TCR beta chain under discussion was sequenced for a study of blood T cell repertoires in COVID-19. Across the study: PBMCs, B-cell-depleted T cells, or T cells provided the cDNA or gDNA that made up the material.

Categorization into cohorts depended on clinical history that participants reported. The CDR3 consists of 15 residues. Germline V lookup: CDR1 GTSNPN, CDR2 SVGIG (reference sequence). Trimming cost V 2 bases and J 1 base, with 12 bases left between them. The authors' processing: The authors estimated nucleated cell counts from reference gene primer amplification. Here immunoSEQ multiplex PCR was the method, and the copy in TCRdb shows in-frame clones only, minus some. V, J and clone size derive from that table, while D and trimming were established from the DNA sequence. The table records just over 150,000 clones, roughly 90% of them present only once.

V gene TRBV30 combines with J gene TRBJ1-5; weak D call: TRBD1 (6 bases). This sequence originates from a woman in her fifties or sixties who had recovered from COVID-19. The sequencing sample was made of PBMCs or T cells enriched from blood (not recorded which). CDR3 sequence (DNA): TGTGCCTGGAGTTGGCAGGGGAGCAGCAATCAGCCCCAGCATTTT. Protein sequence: CAWSWQGSSNQPQHF.